Here is one T cell receptor beta chain with its context. No antigen is known for it. Unique molecular identifiers were incorporated during preparation of the TCRbeta library. TCRdb re-called the PCR reads through MiXCR, storing one row per CDR3 protein. This sample has roughly 790,000 distinct CDR3 sequences, with under 20% found just once. These data originate in a study of T-cell reconstitution after alpha-beta-depleted transplantation in children. General observations from the study: Several hundred graft clones that had expanded were reportedly the source of alpha-beta T cells about two months after transplant. Newly produced T cells mostly accounted for T-cell counts and diversity one year post-transplant.

CDR3 length: 12 amino acids. V was shortened by 1 base and J by 6 bases, with 7 bases between the two germline ends. Looked up from germline, CDR1 is MGHDK and CDR2 is SYGVNS. The TCR originated in a male patient under 18 who had a stem cell transplant for acute lymphoblastic leukemia, so the T cells may come from the graft donor. The sequencing here drew on PBMCs, mostly from graft donor cells, taken 360 days after TCRalphabeta/CD19-depleted stem cell transplant. The chain has TRBV25-1 and TRBJ2-7; D not resolved. CDR3: CASSESGGEQYF. DNA of the CDR3: TGTGCCAGCAGTGAATCCGGCGGCGAGCAGTACTTC.